The 26 T cell receptor beta chains below were found in one sample sequenced in a study of T-cell reconstitution after alpha-beta-depleted transplantation in children. Researchers prepared the TCRbeta library using unique molecular identifiers, the study reports. MiXCR, run by TCRdb on the PCR reads, gives a single entry per CDR3 protein. The sample has a few hundred thousand distinct CDR3 sequences, about a tenth seen once; the top ten hold under 3%. The starting material was PBMCs from the stem cell graft donor, obtained from the stem cell graft. These receptors were collected from a human donor who donated a stem cell graft to a child with acute lymphoblastic leukemia.

This clonotype was picked up many times. The V and J genes are TRBV7-2 and TRBJ2-7; D gene ambiguous. V lost 2 bases and J lost 0, with 8 bases in between. Germline V gene sequence: CDR1 SGHTA, CDR2 FQGNSA. CDR3 size: 14 residues. CDR3: CASSLMSNSYEQYF. The CDR3, as DNA: TGTGCCAGCAGCTTAATGTCCAACTCCTACGAGCAGTACTTC. The complete variable domain, with remaining parts taken from reference TRBV7-2 and TRBJ2-7, reads GAGVSQSPSNKVTEKGKDVELRCDPISGHTALYWYRQSLGQGLEFLIYFQGNSAPDKSGLPSDRFSAERTGGSVSTLTIQRTQQEDSAVYLCASSLMSNSYEQYFGPGTRLTVT.

The sample holds a few counts of this clonotype. This chain uses TRBV20-1 with TRBJ2-5; 12 nucleotides match TRBD2. CDR1 is DFQATT, CDR2 SNEGSKA, per germline (reference sequence). The J segment lost 1 base and the V segment lost 0 bases, leaving 12 bases of the junction unmatched. The CDR3 has 19 residues. This chain's CDR3 is CSARDSGLAGTGSQETQYF. Written as DNA, the CDR3 is TGCAGTGCTAGAGATTCTGGACTAGCGGGAACCGGCTCCCAAGAGACCCAGTACTTC.

This chain joins TRBV12-3 or TRBV12-4 and TRBJ2-7; possibly TRBD2 for D (5 bases). The CDR3 runs to 14 residues. Trimming took 7 bases from V and 7 from J, leaving 20 bases between them. CDR3 protein: CASTLYPVGEEQYF. CDR3 coding DNA: TGTGCCAGCACCCTCTACCCGGTGGGAGAGGAGCAGTACTTC.

Comments on this clonotype: One base away lies a much larger clone, so this may be a sequencing read error. This chain joins TRBV28 and TRBJ2-1; the match to TRBD1 covers 7 bases. The CDR3 runs to 14 residues. Germline V gives CDR1 MDHEN, CDR2 SYDVKM. CDR3: CASSNTGVYNGQFF. The CDR3 nucleotides read TGTGCCAGCAGTAATACAGGGGTCTACAATGGGCAGTTCTTC.

This clonotype showed up just a few times. The chain combines TRBV3-1 with TRBJ2-3, with 10 nucleotides matching TRBD2. Germline V gene data show CDR1 as LGHDT and CDR2 as YNNKEL (reference sequence). The CDR3 runs 18 residues. Unmatched junction bases numbered 15, after V lost 4 bases and J lost 5 bases. The CDR3 loop reads CASSPYGAAGGPQDTQYF. The CDR3 DNA reads as TGTGCCAGCAGCCCCTACGGTGCAGCGGGAGGGCCGCAAGATACGCAGTATTTT.

This clonotype was detected only a few times. The chain couples TRBV7-3 to TRBJ2-5; TRBD2 aligns across 10 bases. Germline V gene lookup returns CDR1 SGHTA and CDR2 FQGTGA. Trimming cost V 4 bases and J 7 bases; bases outside gene matches: 9. This CDR3 region has 15 residues. DNA for the CDR3: TGTGCCAGCAGCTCGCTAGCGGGAGAGGGGGGGACCCAGTACTTC. This gives the protein CASSSLAGEGGTQYF.

This clonotype has only a few counts. This sequence joins TRBV12-3 or TRBV12-4 and TRBJ2-7, with D possibly matching TRBD2 (6 bases). The germline V and J ends were trimmed by 6 bases and 2 bases, with 14 bases remaining between them. The CDR3 loop spans 14 amino acids. The CDR3 here is CASSHNGLTYEQYF. The DNA of the CDR3 is TGTGCCAGCAGCCATAACGGACTAACCTACGAGCAGTACTTC.

In the case of this clonotype: An end of the junction differs from the germline gene, which may be a read error. The rearrangement joins TRBV5-1 to TRBJ1-5; possible D gene TRBD1, 6 bases. The CDR3 spans 15 residues. In germline, CDR1 is SGHRS, CDR2 YFSETQ. CDR3 sequence: CASILAGESNQPQHF. The CDR3 DNA is TGCGCCAGCATCTTGGCAGGGGAGAGCAATCAGCCCCAGCATTTT.

In its sample, this clonotype was seen many times. Mismatch with germline at one junction end may stem from a read error. The chain couples TRBV7-7 to TRBJ2-5; D is tentatively TRBD1 or TRBD2 (6 bases each). Germline V gene data show CDR1 as SSHAT and CDR2 as FNYEAQ (reference sequence). CDR3 size: 15 residues. The CDR3 nucleotides are TGTGCTAGCAGCTTAGGTGACGGGGGCGGAGAGACCCAGTACTTC. It encodes CASSLGDGGGETQYF.

The CDR3 DNA is TGCAGCGTTGAAGTGGCAGGGGTTGATACGCAGTATTTT. Protein product: CSVEVAGVDTQYF. The chain carries TRBV29-1 and TRBJ2-3; tentative D call: TRBD1 (6 bases). V was cut by 1 base and J by 6 bases, with 11 bases left in between. Per the germline V gene, CDR1 is SQVTM and CDR2 is ANQGSEA. CDR3 size: 13 residues.

The gene calls are TRBV10-3 and TRBJ1-2; possible D gene TRBD1, 5 bases. This CDR3 has 15 residues. Trimming took 4 bases from V and 8 from J, leaving 20 bases between them. Looked up from germline, CDR1 is ENHRY and CDR2 is SYGVKD. CDR3 amino acids: CAISGGNGALEGYTF. The CDR3 DNA reads as TGTGCCATCAGTGGCGGTAACGGGGCTCTGGAAGGCTACACCTTC.

This sequence joins TRBV11-2 and TRBJ2-5; TRBD1 aligns across 8 bases. The length of the CDR3 is 16 residues. Germline CDR1 and CDR2: SGHAT and FQNNGV. The V and J ends lost 5 bases and 2 bases, in that order; junction bases with no gene match: 10. CDR3 sequence: CASSIYGQGAQETQYF. In DNA, the CDR3 is TGTGCCAGCAGCATCTACGGACAGGGAGCTCAAGAGACCCAGTACTTC.

This clonotype was counted a few times. The rearrangement joins TRBV6-5 to TRBJ2-1; weak D call: TRBD2 (5 bases). Looked up from germline, CDR1 is MNHEY and CDR2 is SVGAGI. V lost 2 bases, J lost 9 bases, and 17 bases lay in between. The CDR3 extends over 15 amino acids. The CDR3, as DNA: TGTGCCAGCAGTTACACCCGAGGCAGTGAGGGTGAGCAGTTCTTC. Translating gives CASSYTRGSEGEQFF.

This clonotype occurred a few times. V is TRBV18 and J is TRBJ2-2; D ambiguous. Trimming removed 3 bases at V and 3 bases at J, with 14 bases between. There are 16 residues in the CDR3. CDR1 and CDR2 from the germline V gene are KGHSH and LQKENI. CDR3 nucleotides: TGTGCCAGCTCACCCCCCCGATCGGGTTACACCGGGGAGCTGTTTTTT. Its translation is CASSPPRSGYTGELFF.

This clonotype was counted many times. The chain joins TRBV5-6 to TRBJ2-1, with D perhaps assigned TRBD1 or TRBD2 (5 bases each). Germline lookup yields CDR1 SGHDT and CDR2 YYEEEE. This CDR3 is built from 15 residues. Trimming took 0 bases from V and 1 from J, leaving 8 bases between them. The CDR3 coding sequence is TGTGCCAGCAGCTTGGGGGGGACGTCCTACAATGAGCAGTTCTTC. Amino acids: CASSLGGTSYNEQFF.

This clonotype was detected a few times. The gene calls are TRBV3-1 and TRBJ1-5; a weak D match, TRBD1 (6 bases). Trimming cost V 4 bases and J 4 bases, with 17 bases left between them. The CDR3 spans 16 residues. Germline V gene data show CDR1 as LGHDT and CDR2 as YNNKEL (reference sequence). The CDR3 nucleotides are TGTGCCAGCAGCCGCGGGACACCTATTGGGAATCAGCCCCAGCATTTT. Translation: CASSRGTPIGNQPQHF. Full variable domain (outside the CDR3, taken from reference TRBV3-1 and TRBJ1-5): DTAVSQTPKYLVTQMGNDKSIKCEQNLGHDTMYWYKQDSKKFLKIMFSYNNKELIINETVPNRFSPKSPDKAHLNLHINSLELGDSAVYFCASSRGTPIGNQPQHFGDGTRLSIL.

This clonotype was counted many times. The chain carries TRBV4-3 and TRBJ2-1; D is unresolved. Germline V gene lookup returns CDR1 LGHNA and CDR2 YSLEER. The CDR3 contains 17 residues. The germline V and J ends were trimmed by 0 bases and 1 base, with 13 bases remaining between them. CDR3 in amino acids: CASSQDIRATSYNEQFF. The CDR3 DNA sequence: TGCGCCAGCAGCCAAGATATAAGGGCCACTTCCTACAATGAGCAGTTCTTC.

The chain couples TRBV12-3 or TRBV12-4 to TRBJ2-3, with 9 bases fitting TRBD2. V shed 8 bases and J 6 bases; nucleotides not matched to a gene: 15. The CDR3 extends over 16 amino acids. For the CDR3, the DNA is TGTGCCAGCCCCACTCAAGCGGGAGGCTCCCGCGATACGCAGTATTTT. This encodes CASPTQAGGSRDTQYF.

The chain is built from TRBV4-2 and TRBJ2-5, with D perhaps given as TRBD1 or TRBD2 (5 bases each). V lost 0 bases and J lost 5, with 16 bases in between. Germline CDR1 and CDR2: LGHNA and YNFKEQ. The CDR3 loop spans 16 amino acids. The CDR3 here is CASSQEGDLGRETQYF. CDR3 nucleotide sequence: TGTGCCAGCAGCCAAGAAGGGGACCTCGGTCGGGAGACCCAGTACTTC.

In this sample, this clonotype turned up a few times. This chain connects TRBV6-1 to TRBJ2-7; 7 bases are shared with TRBD2. V was clipped by 10 bases and J by 4 bases; unmatched bases: 13. In germline, CDR1 is MNHNS, CDR2 SASEGT. The length of the CDR3 is 14 residues. The CDR3: CAIMNRAGGYEQYF. CDR3 DNA: TGTGCCATCATGAACCGGGCCGGGGGGTACGAGCAGTACTTC.

The J gene is TRBJ2-7, the V gene TRBV5-1; 11 bases align to TRBD2. Germline V gene lookup returns CDR1 SGHRS and CDR2 YFSETQ. This CDR3 is 14 amino acids long. With 4 bases clipped from V and 6 bases from J, the junction kept 6 bases outside the gene matches. The CDR3 region is CASSKLAGVGEQYF. DNA for the CDR3: TGCGCCAGCAGCAAACTAGCGGGAGTGGGCGAGCAGTACTTC.

The rearrangement links TRBV5-1 to TRBJ2-7; D might be TRBD1 (5 bases). Germline assignment: CDR1 SGHRS and CDR2 YFSETQ. This CDR3 contains 15 residues. The V gene lost 0 bases and the J gene lost 5 bases, with 15 bases spanning the gap. The CDR3 sequence: CASSLGTGIIDEQYF. For the CDR3, the DNA is TGCGCCAGCAGCTTGGGAACAGGTATCATCGACGAGCAGTACTTC. The full variable domain, completed using reference TRBV5-1 and TRBJ2-7, is KAGVTQTPRYLIKTRGQQVTLSCSPISGHRSVSWYQQTPGQGLQFLFEYFSETQRNKGNFPGRFSGRQFSNSRSEMNVSTLELGDSALYLCASSLGTGIIDEQYFGPGTRLTVT.

This clonotype was counted at least ten times. The chain is built from TRBV5-5 and TRBJ2-2; D may be TRBD1 (5 bases). V lost 1 base and J lost 0, with 10 bases in between. Germline CDR1 and CDR2: SGHKS and YYEKEE (reference sequence). The CDR3 runs 16 residues. DNA of the CDR3: TGTGCCAGCAGCTTGTGGGGCGGAACGAACACCGGGGAGCTGTTTTTT. Translating gives CASSLWGGTNTGELFF. Full variable domain (outside the CDR3, taken from reference TRBV5-5 and TRBJ2-2): DAGVTQSPTHLIKTRGQQVTLRCSPISGHKSVSWYQQVLGQGPQFIFQYYEKEERGRGNFPDRFSARQFPNYSSELNVNALLLGDSALYLCASSLWGGTNTGELFFGEGSRLTVL.

This sequence joins TRBV15 and TRBJ2-2; the match to TRBD2 covers 9 bases. Trimming removed 3 bases from V and 0 bases from J; junction bases left unmatched: 5. The CDR3 has 17 residues. Germline V lookup: CDR1 LNHNV, CDR2 YYDKDF (reference sequence). The CDR3 is CATSRHRGGANTGELFF. The CDR3 DNA follows: TGTGCCACCAGCAGGCACCGCGGGGGGGCGAACACCGGGGAGCTGTTTTTT.

This clonotype was counted a few times. For the CDR3, the DNA is TGTGCCAGCCGGTTTACCAGGGGCGGCACTGAAGCTTTCTTT. It is translated as CASRFTRGGTEAFF. The chain couples TRBV7-2 to TRBJ1-1, with a possible D match to TRBD1 (6 bases). CDR1 is SGHTA, CDR2 FQGNSA, per germline. The CDR3 extends over 14 amino acids. The germline V and J ends were trimmed by 8 bases and 4 bases, with 17 bases remaining between them.

This clonotype was seen only a few times. The J gene is TRBJ2-6, the V gene TRBV3-1; D unresolved. Germline CDR1 is LGHDT and CDR2 is YNNKEL (reference sequence). Trimming cost V 5 bases and J 0 bases, with 8 bases left between them. The CDR3 is 15 residues long. The CDR3 loop reads CASSNQFSGANVLTF. CDR3 DNA sequence: TGTGCCAGCAGCAATCAGTTCTCTGGGGCCAACGTCCTGACTTTC.